Reported below is one TCR beta chain. Its antigen is unknown. These data are taken from a study of siplizumab effects on memory and regulatory T cells. The CDR3 is 14 amino acids. The V and J ends lost 2 bases and 5 bases respectively, with 12 bases between them. Germline CDR1 MNHEY, CDR2 SVGAGI. The repertoire was sequenced with immunoSEQ multiplex PCR; TCRdb's copy has only in-frame clones and lacks some. The table has 90,000 to 120,000 clones, about 90% seen once. General study points: Among alloreactive clones, only a minor fraction mapped to unstimulated subsets. Relative to controls at approximately 30%, mappable alloreactive CD4+ clones exhibited a mean Treg-derived proportion of approximately 70% with siplizumab.

Sequencing input: Tregs sorted from blood. The clonotype comes from a human donor in good health. The chain couples TRBV6-5 to TRBJ1-1; D ambiguous. CDR3 DNA sequence: TGTGCCAGCAGTTACCTGGCAGGAGGGACTGAAGCTTTCTTT. Its translation is CASSYLAGGTEAFF.